This T cell receptor (beta chain) was captured by sequencing in a study of identical twins. This CDR3 is built from 13 residues. CDR1 is SGDLS, CDR2 YYNGEE, per germline. As for this clonotype: Sequence at one end of the junction differs from germline and may be a read error.

TCRdb ran MiXCR on the 5' RACE reads and lists one entry per CDR3 protein. The profile shows 520,000 or so distinct CDR3 sequences, approximately 22% of them singletons. These data were likewise used in another study, on T cells expressing NK-cell markers. That source adds: The authors sequenced eight donors, of whom seven were HCMV-seropositive and one was seronegative. Sorting was restricted to alpha-beta TCR T cells by an anti-gamma-delta TCR antibody in several experiments. These clonotypes, the leaders elsewhere, also led the CD3+CD56-NKG2C+ fraction in a handful of donors. Whether the expanded NKG2C+ T cell clones recognized HCMV remained unclear.

The TCR comes from a young woman in good health. This rearrangement joins TRBV9 to TRBJ2-7, with 9 bases that match TRBD1. Sequencing was performed on CD4+ T cells sorted from blood. The CDR3 spells CAISVTGGLEQYF. The CDR3 DNA follows: TGTGCCATCAGCGTGACAGGGGGGCTCGAGCAGTACTTC.